The sequence of this TCR beta chain was determined in a study of T cell responses to AZD1222 COVID-19 vaccine. The assay was immunoSEQ multiplex PCR, and TCRdb's table has in-frame clones only and misses some. The sample consists of roughly 270,000 clones, around 92% of them appearing once. Notes on the study in general: Variant regions that are unmutated are reportedly the target of nearly half of spike-specific TCRs. Researchers took repertoire samples only after the peak T cell response had come.

For this clone: The antigen remains unidentified.

The receptor was derived from an adult who received the AZD1222 COVID-19 vaccine. Material: peripheral blood, obtained 28 days after the second AZD1222 dose.

The CDR3 here is CASTAWSMGTEDTGELFF. The CDR3 bases are TGTGCCAGCACAGCTTGGTCGATGGGGACCGAGGACACCGGGGAGCTGTTTTTT. This sequence joins TRBV5-8 and TRBJ2-2; D might be TRBD1 or TRBD2, each matching 5 bases. This CDR3 region has 18 residues. V was clipped by 6 bases and J by 3 bases, with 24 bases between them. CDR1 and CDR2 (germline): SGHTS, YDEGEE.